This entry lists 32 T cell receptor beta chains sequenced from one sample in a study of blood T cell repertoires in COVID-19. Method: immunoSEQ multiplex PCR; TCRdb's copy keeps in-frame clones and lacks some. The repertoire consists of around 100,000 clones, with about nine tenths occurring once and the leading ten covering 5% to 6.5%. The sequencing sample was made of peripheral blood. These TCRs come from a man in his fifties or sixties with acute or convalescent COVID-19.

The chain uses TRBV30 and TRBJ1-5; 9 nucleotides line up with TRBD1. CDR1 GTSNPN and CDR2 SVGIG come from the germline V gene (reference sequence). CDR3 length: 14 amino acids. After removal of 1 base from V and 6 bases from J, the junction contained 4 bases not matched to a gene. The CDR3 reads CAWSAGQGSQPQHF. The CDR3 DNA sequence: TGTGCCTGGAGTGCTGGACAGGGGAGTCAGCCCCAGCATTTT.

This clone was seen ten or more times. The chain recombines TRBV9 with TRBJ2-7, with 11 positions matching TRBD1. Unmatched junction bases numbered 4, after V lost 0 bases and J lost 2 bases. CDR1 is SGDLS, CDR2 YYNGEE, per germline. The CDR3 totals 16 residues. CDR3 coding DNA: TGTGCCAGCAGCGTAGGAAGGGGACAGGGGGCCTACGAGCAGTACTTC. The encoded protein is CASSVGRGQGAYEQYF.

The chain recombines TRBV30 with TRBJ1-1, with 7 bases identical to TRBD1. Germline V gene lookup returns CDR1 GTSNPN and CDR2 SVGIG (reference sequence). V shed 5 bases and J 6 bases; nucleotides not matched to a gene: 12. There are 14 residues in the CDR3. The CDR3 sequence: CAWHFRGQGAEAFF. The CDR3 coding sequence is TGTGCCTGGCACTTTAGGGGGCAGGGAGCTGAAGCTTTCTTT.

V gene TRBV18 combines with J gene TRBJ1-2; 7 positions match TRBD1. The CDR3 spans 14 residues. Germline lookup yields CDR1 KGHSH and CDR2 LQKENI. Unmatched junction bases numbered 4, after V lost 4 bases and J lost 2 bases. CDR3 DNA: TGTGCCAGCTCACTAGGGACAGTGAACTATGGCTACACCTTC. It translates to CASSLGTVNYGYTF.

The chain uses TRBV6-5 and TRBJ1-5, with 7 bases identical to TRBD1. CDR3 length equals 13 residues. J was trimmed by 5 bases and V by 6 bases; bases with no gene match: 4. Germline loops: CDR1 MNHEY, CDR2 SVGAGI. CDR3 sequence: CASRTGFHQPQHF. In DNA, the CDR3 is TGTGCCAGCAGGACAGGGTTTCATCAGCCCCAGCATTTT.

The chain employs TRBV2 and TRBJ2-3, with TRBD2 matching over 7 bases. This CDR3 is built from 17 residues. The V and J ends lost 4 bases and 5 bases, in that order; junction bases with no gene match: 15. Germline CDR1 reads SNHLY; CDR2 reads FYNNEI. The CDR3 region is CASSALRELVYGDTQYF. DNA for the CDR3: TGTGCCAGCAGTGCCTTGCGGGAGCTCGTCTATGGAGATACGCAGTATTTT. Full variable domain (missing parts from reference TRBV2 and TRBJ2-3): EPEVTQTPSHQVTQMGQEVILRCVPISNHLYFYWYRQILGQKVEFLVSFYNNEISEKSEIFDDQFSVERPDGSNFTLKIRSTKLEDSAMYFCASSALRELVYGDTQYFGPGTRLTVL.

The genes are TRBV28 and TRBJ1-6; D unclear. This CDR3 spans 10 amino acids. V was pared by 8 bases and J by 14 bases, with 10 bases between. Per germline, CDR1 MDHEN and CDR2 SYDVKM. CDR3 DNA sequence: TGTGCCAGCGGAAGCGTAGCCCTCCACTTT. Protein sequence: CASGSVALHF.

This clone was counted a single time. V is TRBV5-6 and J is TRBJ2-5; D remains unclear. In germline, CDR1 is SGHDT, CDR2 YYEEEE. Trimming cost V 0 bases and J 1 base, with 7 bases left between them. This CDR3 is built from 14 residues. The CDR3 loop reads CASSLEPIQETQYF. Here the CDR3 DNA reads TGTGCCAGCAGCTTGGAGCCCATCCAAGAGACCCAGTACTTC.

The chain links TRBV3-1 (or the pseudogene TRBV3-2) to TRBJ2-2, with 7 positions matching TRBD2. Germline CDR1 and CDR2: LGHDT and YNNKEL (reference sequence). V trimming: 2 bases; J trimming: 3 bases; junction bases outside the gene matches: 6. The CDR3 totals 16 residues. The CDR3, as DNA: TGTGCCAGCAGCCAACGGGCGGGAGTATACACCGGGGAGCTGTTTTTT. It specifies CASSQRAGVYTGELFF.

This clone has a single count. The chain joins TRBV5-5 to TRBJ2-1; TRBD2 aligns across 10 bases. The ends lost 2 bases at V and 6 bases at J; junction bases unmatched: 8. CDR3 length: 16 residues. CDR1 and CDR2 from the germline V gene are SGHKS and YYEKEE (reference sequence). In DNA form, the CDR3 reads TGTGCCAGCAGCTTTATGGAGACTAGCGGGCCCAATGAGCAGTTCTTC. Protein product: CASSFMETSGPNEQFF.

V is TRBV4-2 and J is TRBJ2-5, with 9 bases lining up with TRBD2. V trimming: 0 bases; J trimming: 5 bases; junction bases outside the gene matches: 4. Germline CDR1 LGHNA, CDR2 YNFKEQ. The CDR3 is 15 amino acids. As DNA, the CDR3 is TGTGCCAGCAGCCAAGAAGGGGCGGGAGGGGAGACCCAGTACTTC. It is translated as CASSQEGAGGETQYF.

The chain carries TRBV5-8 and TRBJ1-3; D gene ambiguous. Between the trimmed V and J ends, which lost 5 bases and 0 bases, there was a span of 12 bases. The length of the CDR3 is 15 residues. Germline loops: CDR1 SGHTS, CDR2 YDEGEE. CDR3 nucleotide sequence: TGTGCCAGCAGTTACCTACAGCTCTCTGGAAACACCATATATTTT. Protein sequence: CASSYLQLSGNTIYF.

J is TRBJ2-1 and V is TRBV25-1; 9 bases align to TRBD2. V shed 4 bases and J 3 bases; nucleotides not matched to a gene: 4. The germline CDR1 and CDR2 sequences are MGHDK and SYGVNS. The length of the CDR3 is 15 residues. The CDR3 spells CASSGGLAVYNEQFF. CDR3 bases: TGTGCCAGCAGTGGGGGACTAGCAGTCTACAATGAGCAGTTCTTC.

The V and J genes are TRBV11-3 and TRBJ2-7, with TRBD2 matching 13 bases. Unmatched junction bases numbered 3, after V lost 7 bases and J lost 6 bases. The CDR3 spans 13 residues. Germline CDR1 and CDR2: SGHNT and YENEEA. CDR3 coding DNA: TGTGCCAGCACCGGACTAGCGGGAGTCGAGCAGTACTTC. Translated: CASTGLAGVEQYF.

This sequence joins TRBV24-1 and TRBJ2-4; 8 nucleotides match TRBD1. CDR1 and CDR2 (germline): KGHDR, SFDVKD. Losses at the gene ends were 4 bases for V and 6 bases for J; bases not matched to a gene: 10. CDR3 size: 16 residues. The chain's CDR3 is CATSDPVTGAGNIQYF. The CDR3 DNA follows: TGTGCCACCAGTGACCCTGTGACAGGGGCAGGAAACATTCAGTACTTC.

The rearrangement uses TRBV29-1 and TRBJ2-7; 9 nucleotides align to TRBD1. The germline gives CDR1 SQVTM, CDR2 ANQGSEA. The CDR3 has 17 residues. Trimming cost V 0 bases and J 3 bases; bases outside gene matches: 12. As DNA, the CDR3 is TGCAGCGTTGAAGATCGGGCCCGGACAGGGGAAAGCTACGAGCAGTACTTC. Translating gives CSVEDRARTGESYEQYF.

This chain joins TRBV7-2 and TRBJ2-2, with D maybe TRBD1 (6 bases). Germline V lookup: CDR1 SGHTA, CDR2 FQGNSA. The CDR3 spans 15 residues. The V end lost 5 bases, the J end lost 4 bases, and 14 bases lay between the germline ends. Here the CDR3 DNA reads TGTGCCAGCAGCCCCACAGGGTTAGCCACCGGGGAGCTGTTTTTT. Translated: CASSPTGLATGELFF.

The gene calls are TRBV27 and TRBJ1-1; 7 bases fit TRBD1. Germline CDR1 and CDR2: MNHEY and SMNVEV (reference sequence). Trimming took 5 bases from V and 4 from J; bases not matched to a gene: 10. This CDR3 has 15 residues. The CDR3 is CASSKRQGIVTEAFF. The CDR3 nucleotides read TGTGCCAGCAGTAAAAGACAGGGAATTGTCACTGAAGCTTTCTTT.

This clone occurred once. The CDR3 DNA reads TGTGCCAGCAGTTTTGACAGGGCATACACAGATACGCAGTATTTT. Translated, it gives CASSFDRAYTDTQYF. This chain links TRBV27 with TRBJ2-3, with 7 bases aligning to TRBD1. Per germline, CDR1 MNHEY and CDR2 SMNVEV (reference sequence). The length of the CDR3 is 15 residues. Unmatched junction bases numbered 5, after V lost 3 bases and J lost 2 bases.

V is TRBV5-1 and J is TRBJ2-1, with D maybe TRBD2 (6 bases). The CDR3 totals 14 residues. The V and J ends lost 0 bases and 6 bases respectively, with 10 bases between them. CDR1 SGHRS and CDR2 YFSETQ come from the germline V gene. The CDR3 sequence is CASSLEATSNEQFF. The CDR3 coding sequence is TGCGCCAGCAGCTTGGAGGCGACTAGCAATGAGCAGTTCTTC. Complete variable domain (other parts from reference TRBV5-1 and TRBJ2-1): KAGVTQTPRYLIKTRGQQVTLSCSPISGHRSVSWYQQTPGQGLQFLFEYFSETQRNKGNFPGRFSGRQFSNSRSEMNVSTLELGDSALYLCASSLEATSNEQFFGPGTRLTVL.

The V gene is TRBV5-1, the J gene TRBJ1-5; 12 bases fit TRBD1. V gave up 4 bases and J gave up 1 base; unmatched junction bases: 15. CDR1 and CDR2 from the germline V gene are SGHRS and YFSETQ. The CDR3 sequence is 20 residues long. CDR3 bases: TGCGCCAGCAGCGCAGGACGGAAGGGACAGGGGGCGGTCAGCAATCAGCCCCAGCATTTT. It yields the protein CASSAGRKGQGAVSNQPQHF.

The V call is TRBV12-5, the J call TRBJ2-5, with a weak D call TRBD2 (6 bases). Germline CDR1 is LGHNT and CDR2 is FRNRAP. The CDR3 covers 13 residues. V lost 9 bases and J lost 0, with 11 bases in between. CDR3 sequence: CASGGWYQETQYF. The CDR3, as DNA: TGTGCTAGCGGAGGGTGGTACCAAGAGACCCAGTACTTC.

CDR3 loop: CASSTTGGSTEAFF. CDR3 nucleotide sequence: TGTGCCAGCAGTACAACAGGGGGAAGCACTGAAGCTTTCTTT. V usage is TRBV28 and J usage is TRBJ1-1; TRBD1 aligns across 8 bases. Germline-derived CDR1 and CDR2 are MDHEN and SYDVKM. This CDR3 is built from 14 residues. J was trimmed by 4 bases and V by 5 bases; bases with no gene match: 6.

The chain uses TRBV3-1 (or the pseudogene TRBV3-2) and TRBJ2-1; 13 bases line up with TRBD2. The germline V gene encodes CDR1 LGHDT and CDR2 YNNKEL (reference sequence). The CDR3 sequence is 17 residues long. The V and J ends lost 2 bases and 7 bases, in that order; junction bases with no gene match: 8. CDR3 nucleotides: TGTGCCAGCAGCCAATTAACGGGACTAGCGGGATTGAATGAGCAGTTCTTC. This sequence encodes CASSQLTGLAGLNEQFF.

The chain joins TRBV7-9 to TRBJ1-6, with D perhaps matching TRBD1 (5 bases). V was pared by 5 bases and J by 7 bases, with 18 bases between. The CDR3 has 16 residues. CDR1 and CDR2 (germline): SEHNR, FQNEAQ (reference sequence). The CDR3 reads CASSPSDGAGNSPLHF. CDR3 nucleotides: TGTGCCAGCAGCCCCTCTGATGGGGCGGGAAATTCACCCCTCCACTTT.

This clone was picked up a small number of times. J is TRBJ1-5 and V is TRBV12-5; D perhaps matches TRBD1 (5 bases). This CDR3 comprises 13 residues. The germline V and J ends were trimmed by 6 bases and 9 bases, with 15 bases remaining between them. Germline-derived CDR1 and CDR2 are LGHNT and FRNRAP. CDR3 amino acids: CASGLFGGGPQHF. The CDR3 DNA sequence: TGTGCTAGTGGCCTTTTTGGGGGAGGGCCCCAGCATTTT.

This chain uses TRBV19 with TRBJ2-1, with a weak D call TRBD1 (6 bases). The germline V gene has CDR1 LNHDA and CDR2 SQIVND (reference sequence). V was pared by 0 bases and J by 3 bases, with 12 bases between. The CDR3 spans 16 residues. The CDR3 nucleotides are TGTGCCAGTAGTATAGAGAGGGGGTGGGTCTACAATGAGCAGTTCTTC. This translates into CASSIERGWVYNEQFF.

This sequence joins TRBV30 and TRBJ2-2, with a tentative D call TRBD1 (6 bases). The CDR3 runs to 16 residues. Trimming took 1 base from V and 5 from J, leaving 17 bases between them. CDR1 GTSNPN and CDR2 SVGIG come from the germline V gene (reference sequence). The CDR3 nucleotides read TGTGCCTGGAGTGAATCACAGGGACGTCGGACCGGGGAGCTGTTTTTT. This translates into CAWSESQGRRTGELFF.

The chain carries TRBV27 and TRBJ1-4; D unresolved. The germline V gene has CDR1 MNHEY and CDR2 SMNVEV (reference sequence). This CDR3 comprises 14 residues. V lost 2 bases, J lost 7 bases, and 11 bases lay in between. CDR3 amino acids: CASSLMGESEKLFF. CDR3 DNA: TGTGCCAGCAGTTTAATGGGAGAGAGTGAAAAACTGTTTTTT.

The chain employs TRBV19 and TRBJ2-3; TRBD1 agrees at 10 bases. This CDR3 spans 15 amino acids. Germline CDR1 LNHDA, CDR2 SQIVND (reference sequence). Trimming removed 5 bases from V and 5 bases from J; junction bases left unmatched: 7. For the CDR3, the DNA is TGTGCCAGTAGTGCGAGGACAGGGGGGAAAGATACGCAGTATTTT. Protein sequence: CASSARTGGKDTQYF.

The CDR3: CASSRDSIYEQYF. Here the CDR3 DNA reads TGTGCCAGCAGCCGGGATTCCATCTACGAGCAGTACTTC. The genes are TRBV7-9 and TRBJ2-7; possible D gene TRBD2, 5 bases. The CDR3 covers 13 residues. The V and J ends lost 5 bases and 3 bases respectively, with 11 bases between them. Germline V CDR1 and CDR2: SEHNR, FQNEAQ (reference sequence).

This chain links TRBV9 with TRBJ2-3; possibly TRBD2 for D (6 bases). The V and J ends lost 4 bases and 3 bases respectively, with 12 bases between them. Germline CDR1 and CDR2: SGDLS and YYNGEE. This CDR3 is 14 amino acids long. CDR3 nucleotide sequence: TGTGCCAGCAGCCCCGGGGGTGGGACAGATACGCAGTATTTT. Translated: CASSPGGGTDTQYF. The full variable domain, with the rest looked up from reference TRBV9 and TRBJ2-3, is DSGVTQTPKHLITATGQRVTLRCSPRSGDLSVYWYQQSLDQGLQFLIQYYNGEERAKGNILERFSAQQFPDLHSELNLSSLELGDSALYFCASSPGGGTDTQYFGPGTRLTVL.